The 9 T cell receptor beta chains below all came from one sample that was sequenced in a study of cytotoxic CD8 clonotypes in ibrutinib-treated CLL. Produced via immunoSEQ multiplex PCR; TCRdb's table is partial and in-frame only. This sample has 60,000 to 95,000 clones, with less than 85% found just once. Here the sequenced sample was PBMCs, taken after 24 months of ibrutinib treatment. These TCRs come from a human donor with chronic lymphocytic leukemia.

DNA of the CDR3: TGTGCCAGCAGCTTAGGATACGTGAGGACAGTTAGAAACACCATATATTTT. As protein: CASSLGYVRTVRNTIYF. This rearrangement joins TRBV7-9 to TRBJ1-3; TRBD1 might be the D (6 bases). The CDR3 is 17 amino acids. V was shortened by 1 base and J by 5 bases, with 18 bases between the two germline ends. Looked up from germline, CDR1 is SEHNR and CDR2 is FQNEAQ (reference sequence).

The sample holds a few counts of this clone. V gene TRBV7-9 combines with J gene TRBJ2-5; maybe TRBD2 (5 bases). The length of the CDR3 is 15 residues. CDR1 is SEHNR, CDR2 FQNEAQ, per germline (reference sequence). Trimming took 5 bases from V and 9 from J, leaving 22 bases between them. The DNA for the CDR3 is TGTGCCAGCAGCCCCCCCAAAGGAGCGGTGGGCCCCCAGTACTTC. This codes for CASSPPKGAVGPQYF.

The chain has TRBV2 and TRBJ1-1; a possible D gene is TRBD1 (5 bases). From germline, CDR1 is SNHLY and CDR2 FYNNEI. This CDR3 spans 13 amino acids. Trimming took off 6 bases at V and 3 bases at J, with 11 bases between the two ends. CDR3 region: CASSDSGDTEAFF. DNA of the CDR3: TGTGCCAGCAGCGACTCGGGGGACACTGAAGCTTTCTTT. Supplemented by reference TRBV2 and TRBJ1-1, the full variable domain reads EPEVTQTPSHQVTQMGQEVILRCVPISNHLYFYWYRQILGQKVEFLVSFYNNEISEKSEIFDDQFSVERPDGSNFTLKIRSTKLEDSAMYFCASSDSGDTEAFFGQGTRLTVV.

The chain couples TRBV10-3 to TRBJ2-5; 7 nucleotides align to TRBD1. The trim removed 3 bases at V and 0 bases at J, leaving 4 bases unmatched. CDR1 ENHRY and CDR2 SYGVKD come from the germline V gene. The length of the CDR3 is 15 residues. The CDR3 protein is CAISETGTDQETQYF. As DNA, the CDR3 is TGTGCCATCAGTGAAACCGGGACAGACCAAGAGACCCAGTACTTC.

The gene calls are TRBV7-2 and TRBJ2-7; no definite D call. The germline V gene encodes CDR1 SGHTA and CDR2 FQGNSA. Trimming removed 3 bases at V and 7 bases at J, with 22 bases between. The CDR3 extends over 16 amino acids. The CDR3 nucleotides are TGTGCCAGCAGCTTCCCCCCCCGACTCCGCTTGAAGGAGCAGTACTTC. It specifies CASSFPPRLRLKEQYF.

V is TRBV7-8 and J is TRBJ2-7; tentative D call: TRBD1 (5 bases). V was clipped by 5 bases and J by 0 bases, with 17 bases between them. The CDR3 consists of 16 residues. Germline V gene data show CDR1 as SGHVS and CDR2 as FQNEAQ. DNA of the CDR3: TGTGCCAGCAGCCTCGCAGCAGGGCCGAGCTCCTACGAGCAGTACTTC. Its translation is CASSLAAGPSSYEQYF.

To note about this clone: This sample includes further DNA sequences coding for the same CDR3. The chain joins TRBV9 to TRBJ2-1, with 9 bases fitting TRBD2. This CDR3 is built from 16 residues. Looked up from germline, CDR1 is SGDLS and CDR2 is YYNGEE. The junction had 6 bases not matched to a gene; V was cut back by 0 bases and J by 5 bases. CDR3 nucleotides: TGTGCCAGCAGCGTAGGTCCGGCGGGAGGGGACAATGAGCAGTTCTTC. Protein product: CASSVGPAGGDNEQFF.

This chain uses TRBV2 with TRBJ2-2; weak D call: TRBD1 (5 bases). Trimming pared 1 base from V and 5 bases from J, leaving 11 bases between. CDR3 length equals 15 residues. CDR1 is SNHLY and CDR2 is FYNNEI in the germline V gene. The chain's CDR3 is CASSEEDTQTGELFF. The CDR3 coding sequence is TGTGCCAGCAGTGAAGAGGACACCCAAACCGGGGAGCTGTTTTTT.

The V call is TRBV9, the J call TRBJ1-1, with 7 bases that match TRBD1. CDR3 length: 14 residues. CDR1 is SGDLS and CDR2 is YYNGEE in the germline V gene. The junction had 3 bases not matched to a gene; V was cut back by 3 bases and J by 1 base. The CDR3 DNA follows: TGTGCCAGCAGCGCGAGACAGGGGAACACTGAAGCTTTCTTT. Translated: CASSARQGNTEAFF.